This T cell receptor beta chain was found in a study of blood T cells in healthy people across ages. The authors drew 8.5 to 10 milliliters of peripheral blood from each donor. Samples had at least 7 million PBMCs isolated from them. The CDR3 is 17 amino acids. Trimming removed 0 bases at V and 7 bases at J, with 19 bases between. CDR1 DFQATT and CDR2 SNEGSKA come from the germline V gene (reference sequence). With a J-beta primer mix and a sample-barcoded 5' primer, a second PCR ran about 7 to 12 cycles. TCRdb ran MiXCR on the 5' RACE reads and lists one entry per CDR3 protein. This sample has about 970,000 distinct CDR3 sequences; just over 50% occur once, and the top ten carry around a fifth. Turning to this clonotype: Its antigen remains unknown.

Study-wide results and limits: Because donor CMV status was unknown, expanded clonotype changes were possibly confounded. From one million sequenced T cells, diversity estimates were lower bounds.

The rearrangement joins TRBV20-1 to TRBJ1-6; perhaps TRBD1 as D (5 bases). The TCR comes from a woman in her sixties in good health. Source material: blood. In DNA, the CDR3 is TGCAGTGCTAGAGATCTCACAGGTGGAGATTTCAATTCACCCCTCCACTTT. Protein sequence: CSARDLTGGDFNSPLHF.